This entry concerns a single T cell receptor beta chain. The sample originates from a study of blood T cell repertoires in COVID-19. With 6 bases clipped from V and 4 bases from J, the junction kept 5 bases outside the gene matches. The germline V gene encodes CDR1 KGHSH and CDR2 LQKENI. This CDR3 spans 14 amino acids. Sequencing was performed with immunoSEQ multiplex PCR; in TCRdb, only in-frame clones are kept and a portion is missing. This sample has some 300,000 clones, with about 91% found just once. V usage is TRBV18 and J usage is TRBJ1-1; 10 bases are shared with TRBD1. Sequences were obtained from peripheral blood. This receptor was obtained from a woman aged 25 to 39 who had recovered from COVID-19. The CDR3, as DNA: TGTGCCAGCTCTCCAGGGACAGGGGCCACTGAAGCTTTCTTT. Residues: CASSPGTGATEAFF.